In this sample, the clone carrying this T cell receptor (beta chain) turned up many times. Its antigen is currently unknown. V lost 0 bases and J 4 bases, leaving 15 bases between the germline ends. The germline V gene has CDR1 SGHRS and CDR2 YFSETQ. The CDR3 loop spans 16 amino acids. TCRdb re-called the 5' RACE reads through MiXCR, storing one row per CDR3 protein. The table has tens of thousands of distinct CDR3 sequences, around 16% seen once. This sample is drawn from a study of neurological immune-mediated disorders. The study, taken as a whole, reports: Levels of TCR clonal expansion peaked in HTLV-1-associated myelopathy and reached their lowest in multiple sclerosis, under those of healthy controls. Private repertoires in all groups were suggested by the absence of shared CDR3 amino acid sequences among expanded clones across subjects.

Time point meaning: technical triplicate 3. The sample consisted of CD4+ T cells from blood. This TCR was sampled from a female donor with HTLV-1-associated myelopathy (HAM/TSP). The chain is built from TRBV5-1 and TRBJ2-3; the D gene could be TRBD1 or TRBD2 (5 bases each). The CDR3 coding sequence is TGCGCCAGCAGCTTGGACGGGACCCCTGGGGCAGATACGCAGTATTTT. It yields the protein CASSLDGTPGADTQYF.